The 14 T cell receptor beta chains presented below share a single source sample, sequenced in a study of CD8 T cells in Susac syndrome. Reverse transcription of roughly 0.45 to 1 ug RNA used random hexamers. Each CDR3 protein gets one entry after TCRdb re-called the immunoSEQ multiplex PCR reads with MiXCR. This table holds approximately 74,000 distinct CDR3 sequences, about 93% found once. What was sequenced was CD4+ T cells from PBMCs. The receptors come from a human donor with Susac syndrome.

The genes are TRBV3-1 and TRBJ2-1; TRBD2 is a possible D gene (6 bases). Germline V gene sequence: CDR1 LGHDT, CDR2 YNNKEL (reference sequence). The V end lost 0 bases, the J end lost 7 bases, and 7 bases lay between the germline ends. This CDR3 contains 13 residues. The CDR3 here is CASSQDGGNEQFF. The CDR3 DNA sequence: TGTGCCAGCAGCCAAGACGGAGGGAATGAGCAGTTCTTC.

The chain couples TRBV29-1 to TRBJ1-1, with D perhaps matching TRBD1 (5 bases). From germline, CDR1 is SQVTM and CDR2 ANQGSEA. Between the trimmed V and J ends, which lost 6 bases and 4 bases, there was a span of 9 bases. The CDR3 is made up of 11 amino acids. For the CDR3, the DNA is TGCAGCGTCGGGGGGATCACTGAAGCTTTCTTT. Translated: CSVGGITEAFF.

CDR3: CASSHRGAEQYF. The CDR3 region has the DNA TGTGCCAGCAGCCACCGTGGGGCCGAGCAGTACTTC. V gene TRBV7-2 combines with J gene TRBJ2-7; tentatively, D is TRBD1 (5 bases). V lost 5 bases, J lost 6 bases, and 11 bases lay in between. The CDR3 is 12 amino acids. Germline V CDR1 and CDR2: SGHTA, FQGNSA.

V gene TRBV20-1 combines with J gene TRBJ2-2; the match to TRBD2 covers 8 bases. Losses at the gene ends were 3 bases for V and 5 bases for J; bases not matched to a gene: 8. Germline V gene sequence: CDR1 DFQATT, CDR2 SNEGSKA (reference sequence). The CDR3 is 15 amino acids. CDR3 amino acids: CSASPLAGSTGELFF. CDR3 nucleotide sequence: TGCAGTGCTAGCCCCCTAGCGGGTTCAACCGGGGAGCTGTTTTTT.

The chain couples TRBV6-2 or TRBV6-3 to TRBJ1-3, with D uncertain. The V and J ends lost 7 bases and 2 bases respectively, with 15 bases between them. The CDR3 covers 15 residues. Per germline, CDR1 MNHEY and CDR2 SVGEGT. CDR3 sequence (DNA): TGTGCCAGCACCTACTCTCTCGGAACTGGAAACACCATATATTTT. Protein product: CASTYSLGTGNTIYF.

This clonotype has only one observation. The rearrangement uses TRBV30 and TRBJ2-1; unclear D gene. The CDR3 has 11 residues. CDR1 and CDR2 (germline): GTSNPN, SVGIG (reference sequence). The V gene lost 2 bases and the J gene lost 7 bases, with 6 bases spanning the gap. As DNA, the CDR3 is TGTGCCTGGAGTCACGGGAATGAGCAGTTCTTC. Encoded protein: CAWSHGNEQFF.

V usage is TRBV20-1 and J usage is TRBJ2-7; 10 bases agree with TRBD2. Germline CDR1 and CDR2: DFQATT and SNEGSKA (reference sequence). With 1 base clipped from V and 4 bases from J, the junction kept 10 bases outside the gene matches. The CDR3 sequence is 16 residues long. In DNA, the CDR3 is TGCAGTGCTAGAGGGCTGTTTAGCGGGAGGTCTTACGAGCAGTACTTC. The encoded protein is CSARGLFSGRSYEQYF.

The V call is TRBV15, the J call TRBJ1-5, with TRBD1 identical over 9 bases. Per germline, CDR1 LNHNV and CDR2 YYDKDF (reference sequence). The CDR3 length is 15 residues. V trimming: 1 base; J trimming: 5 bases; junction bases outside the gene matches: 3. CDR3 in DNA: TGTGCCACCAGCAGAGTACAGGGGGCGCATCAGCCCCAGCATTTT. It is translated as CATSRVQGAHQPQHF. Full variable domain (remainder filled in from reference TRBV15 and TRBJ1-5): DAMVIQNPRYQVTQFGKPVTLSCSQTLNHNVMYWYQQKSSQAPKLLFHYYDKDFNNEADTPDNFQSRRPNTSFCFLDIRSPGLGDTAMYLCATSRVQGAHQPQHFGDGTRLSIL.

The V and J genes are TRBV18 and TRBJ2-5; D unresolved. The CDR3 is made up of 13 amino acids. Germline V gene data show CDR1 as KGHSH and CDR2 as LQKENI. V shed 2 bases and J shed 1 base, with 5 bases lying between them. The chain's CDR3 is CASSPGVQETQYF. The CDR3, as DNA: TGTGCCAGCTCACCAGGGGTCCAAGAGACCCAGTACTTC.

The V call is TRBV28, the J call TRBJ2-5; no clear D. The V end lost 2 bases, the J end lost 2 bases, and 3 bases lay between the germline ends. Germline lookup yields CDR1 MDHEN and CDR2 SYDVKM. This CDR3 contains 12 residues. This CDR3 is CASSLQQETQYF. The CDR3 nucleotides are TGTGCCAGCAGTTTACAGCAAGAGACCCAGTACTTC.

The rearrangement links TRBV30 to TRBJ1-5, with D hard to call. The V end was cut by 0 bases, the J end by 3 bases, with 21 bases between. The CDR3 has 18 amino acids. Per germline, CDR1 GTSNPN and CDR2 SVGIG (reference sequence). CDR3 nucleotide sequence: TGTGCCTGGAGTGTGGGCGGCGTACGCCAAGCTCCCAATCAGCCCCAGCATTTT. The encoded protein is CAWSVGGVRQAPNQPQHF.

The rearrangement joins TRBV25-1 to TRBJ2-6; D uncertain. Trimming removed 4 bases from V and 2 bases from J, with 6 bases in between. The CDR3 consists of 14 residues. Germline assignment: CDR1 MGHDK and CDR2 SYGVNS. The CDR3 loop is CASSVAAGANVLTF. The DNA for the CDR3 is TGTGCCAGCAGTGTAGCAGCTGGGGCCAACGTCCTGACTTTC.

V is TRBV27 and J is TRBJ2-2; D perhaps matches TRBD2 (6 bases). The CDR3 contains 15 residues. Per the germline V gene, CDR1 is MNHEY and CDR2 is SMNVEV (reference sequence). The germline V and J ends were trimmed by 8 bases and 8 bases, with 21 bases remaining between them. CDR3 in amino acids: CASSRDLGGWGELFF. The CDR3 DNA follows: TGTGCCAGCTCCCGCGATCTCGGGGGTTGGGGGGAGCTGTTTTTT.

This clonotype occurred once. The chain joins TRBV20-1 to TRBJ2-1; the D gene is possibly TRBD2 (6 bases). V was shortened by 1 base and J by 10 bases, with 32 bases between the two germline ends. Germline loops: CDR1 DFQATT, CDR2 SNEGSKA (reference sequence). The CDR3 covers 19 residues. Here the CDR3 reads CSARVGAPWEAGSSGEQFF. In DNA form, the CDR3 reads TGCAGTGCTAGAGTCGGGGCCCCTTGGGAGGCGGGGTCCAGTGGGGAGCAGTTCTTC.